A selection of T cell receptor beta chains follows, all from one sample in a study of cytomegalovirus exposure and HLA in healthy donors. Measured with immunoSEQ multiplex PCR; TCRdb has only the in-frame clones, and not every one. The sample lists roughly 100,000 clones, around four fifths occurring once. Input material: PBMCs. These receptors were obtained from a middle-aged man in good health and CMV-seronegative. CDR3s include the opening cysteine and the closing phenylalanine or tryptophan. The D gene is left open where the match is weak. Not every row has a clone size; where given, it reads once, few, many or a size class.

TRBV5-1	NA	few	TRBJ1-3	CASRPQGWANTIYF	TGCGCCAGCCGTCCACAGGGATGGGCCAACACCATATATTTT
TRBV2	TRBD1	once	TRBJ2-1	CASSVGSGQGAREQFF	TGTGCCAGCAGCGTCGGATCAGGACAGGGGGCTCGTGAGCAGTTCTTC
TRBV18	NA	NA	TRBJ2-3	CASSPPTGTSTDTQYF	TGTGCCAGCTCACCACCGACAGGTACTAGCACAGATACGCAGTATTTT
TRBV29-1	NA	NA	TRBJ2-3	CSVEDGGLGTDTQYF	TGCAGCGTTGAAGATGGGGGGTTAGGGACAGATACGCAGTATTTT
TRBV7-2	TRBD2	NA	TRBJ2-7	CASSRGLLYEQYF	TGTGCCAGCAGCAGGGGACTACTCTACGAGCAGTACTTC
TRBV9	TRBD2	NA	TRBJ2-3	CASSVLLDGGGGQGDTQYF	TGTGCCAGCAGCGTATTGCTCGATGGAGGCGGGGGGCAGGGAGATACGCAGTATTTT
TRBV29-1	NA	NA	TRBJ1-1	CSGGVGATEAFF	TGCAGCGGGGGGGTTGGAGCCACTGAAGCTTTCTTT
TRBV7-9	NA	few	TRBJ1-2	CASSLMGANYGYTF	TGTGCCAGCAGCTTGATGGGAGCTAACTATGGCTACACCTTC
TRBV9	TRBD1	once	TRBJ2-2	CASSVHRGPNTGELFF	TGTGCCAGCAGCGTTCACAGGGGGCCGAACACCGGGGAGCTGTTTTTT
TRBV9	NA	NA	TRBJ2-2	CASSVLGGGATGELFF	TGTGCCAGCAGCGTCTTAGGGGGGGGAGCCACCGGGGAGCTGTTTTTT
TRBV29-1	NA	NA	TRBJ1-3	CSVQGHGNTIYF	TGCAGCGTGCAGGGGCACGGAAACACCATATATTTT
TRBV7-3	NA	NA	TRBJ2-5	CASSLLGQQETQYF	TGTGCCAGCAGCTTACTTGGGCAGCAAGAGACCCAGTACTTC
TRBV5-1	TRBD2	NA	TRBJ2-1	CASSLHGGGEYNEQFF	TGCGCCAGCAGCTTACACGGGGGGGGTGAGTACAATGAGCAGTTCTTC
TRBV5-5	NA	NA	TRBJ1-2	CASSLMVRVVYGYTF	TGTGCCAGCAGCTTGATGGTCAGGGTCGTCTATGGCTACACCTTC
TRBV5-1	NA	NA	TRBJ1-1	CASSPRVGIMNTEAFF	TGCGCCAGCAGCCCTCGAGTCGGGATAATGAACACTGAAGCTTTCTTT
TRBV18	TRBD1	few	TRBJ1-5	CASSPGTGGAGRYSNQPQHF	TGTGCCAGCTCACCAGGGACAGGGGGCGCAGGAAGGTATAGCAATCAGCCCCAGCATTTT
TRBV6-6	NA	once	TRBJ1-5	CASNHGDSNQPQHF	TGTGCCAGCAATCACGGGGATAGCAATCAGCCCCAGCATTTT
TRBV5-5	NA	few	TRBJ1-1	CASSLQRVNTEAFF	TGTGCCAGCAGCTTACAGAGGGTTAACACTGAAGCTTTCTTT
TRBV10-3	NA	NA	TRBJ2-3	CAITGSGTDTQYF	TGTGCCATCACCGGGAGTGGCACAGATACGCAGTATTTT
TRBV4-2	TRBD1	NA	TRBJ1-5	CASSPGQGQGQPQHF	TGTGCCAGCAGCCCGGGACAGGGTCAGGGACAGCCCCAGCATTTT
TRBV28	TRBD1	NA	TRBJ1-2	CATPRGQGNYGYTF	TGTGCCACCCCGAGAGGACAGGGAAACTATGGCTACACCTTC
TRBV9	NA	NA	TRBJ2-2	CASSPGHRSGELFF	TGTGCCAGCAGCCCGGGACATCGGTCCGGGGAGCTGTTTTTT
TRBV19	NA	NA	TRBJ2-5	CACAGGQETQYF	TGTGCCTGTGCCGGGGGCCAAGAGACCCAGTACTTC